This T cell receptor (beta chain) was captured by sequencing in a study of T-cell reconstitution after alpha-beta-depleted transplantation in children. Overall study results and limits: It was newly produced T cells that mostly accounted for T-cell counts and diversity one year after transplant.

This clonotype was counted between two and nine times. Its antigen is undetermined. The TCRbeta library incorporated unique molecular identifiers. TCRdb re-called the PCR reads with MiXCR, one entry per CDR3 protein. The table records approximately 800,000 distinct CDR3 sequences, approximately 15% of them present only once. This specimen consisted of PBMCs, mostly from graft donor cells, obtained 360 days after TCRalphabeta/CD19-depleted stem cell transplant. The sequence was obtained from a male patient younger than 18 who had a stem cell transplant for acute lymphoblastic leukemia, so the T cells may come from the graft donor.

The CDR3 DNA reads TGTGCCAGCAGCTCCCAAAGGGGGGAGCGGGAGGTCCACGAGCAGTACTTC. It codes for CASSSQRGEREVHEQYF. The chain has TRBV11-3 and TRBJ2-7, with 9 bases lining up with TRBD2. The germline V gene encodes CDR1 SGHNT and CDR2 YENEEA. CDR3 length: 17 residues. J was trimmed by 5 bases and V by 4 bases; bases with no gene match: 15.